This T cell receptor beta chain was observed in a study of cytomegalovirus exposure and HLA in healthy donors. PCR primers comprised 60 Vbeta and 13 Jbeta primers. Measured with immunoSEQ multiplex PCR; TCRdb has only the in-frame clones, and not every one. The profile shows about 120,000 clones, approximately 79% of them singletons. Input material: PBMCs. The origin of this receptor is a man aged 30 to 45 in good health and CMV-seropositive.

This CDR3 is CASSMGGGPEGAEAFF. The CDR3 DNA is TGTGCCAGCAGTATGGGGGGAGGACCCGAGGGCGCTGAAGCTTTCTTT. The J gene is TRBJ1-1, the V gene TRBV25-1; TRBD1 might be the D (5 bases). In germline, CDR1 is MGHDK, CDR2 SYGVNS. V was pared by 5 bases and J by 6 bases, with 22 bases between. The CDR3 consists of 16 residues.